This T cell receptor (beta chain) was sequenced during a study of blood T cell repertoires in COVID-19. Overall study: Researchers got acute and convalescent COVID-19 samples from the United States, Italy and Spain. Sample material is recorded as cDNA or gDNA derived from T cells, B-cell-depleted T cells, or PBMCs.

Under the authors' procedure: Estimates of nucleated cell counts were drawn from the amplification of reference gene primers. TCRdb keeps only in-frame clones here, not all; method: immunoSEQ multiplex PCR. Clone size and V and J calls were adopted from that table, with D and trimming inferred from the DNA. Of 100,000 or so clones detected, 88% appear once; the ten largest clones hold roughly 0.43%. The germline CDR1 and CDR2 sequences are SGHRS and YFSETQ. This CDR3 is 15 amino acids long. The V and J ends lost 7 bases and 4 bases, in that order; junction bases with no gene match: 9. The sequenced sample consisted of peripheral blood. The receptor's source is a man between 60 and 75 years old with acute or convalescent COVID-19. This chain uses TRBV5-1 with TRBJ2-2; the match to TRBD1 covers 8 bases. The CDR3 region has the DNA TGCGCCAGCGGATGGACAGGGCAAAGCACCGGGGAGCTGTTTTTT. Its protein product is CASGWTGQSTGELFF. The variable domain in full, completed from reference TRBV5-1 and TRBJ2-2, reads KAGVTQTPRYLIKTRGQQVTLSCSPISGHRSVSWYQQTPGQGLQFLFEYFSETQRNKGNFPGRFSGRQFSNSRSEMNVSTLELGDSALYLCASGWTGQSTGELFFGEGSRLTVL.